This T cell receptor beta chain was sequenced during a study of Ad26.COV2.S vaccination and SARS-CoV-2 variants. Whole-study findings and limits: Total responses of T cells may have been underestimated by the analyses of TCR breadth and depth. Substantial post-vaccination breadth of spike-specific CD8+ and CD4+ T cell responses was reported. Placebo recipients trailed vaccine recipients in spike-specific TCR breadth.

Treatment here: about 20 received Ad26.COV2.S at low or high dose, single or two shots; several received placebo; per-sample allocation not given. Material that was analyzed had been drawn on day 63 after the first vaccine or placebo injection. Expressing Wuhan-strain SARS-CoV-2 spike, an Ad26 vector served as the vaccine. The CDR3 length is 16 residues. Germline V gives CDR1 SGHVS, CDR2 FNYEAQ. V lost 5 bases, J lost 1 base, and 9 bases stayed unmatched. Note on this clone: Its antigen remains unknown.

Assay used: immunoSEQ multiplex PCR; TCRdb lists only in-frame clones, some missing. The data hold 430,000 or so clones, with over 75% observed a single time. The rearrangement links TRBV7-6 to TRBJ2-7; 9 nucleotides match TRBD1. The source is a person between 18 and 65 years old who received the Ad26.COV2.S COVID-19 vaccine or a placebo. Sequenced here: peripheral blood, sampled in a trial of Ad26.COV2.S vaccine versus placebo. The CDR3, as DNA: TGTGCCAGCAGCCCAGGACAGGGGTGGGTATCCTACGAGCAGTACTTC. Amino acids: CASSPGQGWVSYEQYF.